These 20 T cell receptor beta chains came from one sample sequenced in a study of patients and donors after allogeneic stem cell transplantation. TCRdb processed the RT-PCR reads anew with MiXCR; each CDR3 protein has one entry. The sample yields approximately 410,000 distinct CDR3 sequences, around 16% seen once. The sequenced sample was blood, either unsorted or a sorted T cell fraction (not recorded which). The receptors stem from a human donor who was either an allogeneic HSCT recipient or a stem cell or donor lymphocyte infusion donor (not recorded which). It is not recorded whose cells these are; they may come from a transplant donor.

The gene calls are TRBV27 and TRBJ2-3, with 8 bases lining up with TRBD2. The germline V gene encodes CDR1 MNHEY and CDR2 SMNVEV (reference sequence). The CDR3 totals 16 residues. Losses at the gene ends were 2 bases for V and 0 bases for J; bases not matched to a gene: 4. The CDR3 DNA reads TGTGCCAGCAGTTTAGCACTAGCGGCTAGCACAGATACGCAGTATTTT. Translating it yields CASSLALAASTDTQYF.

This clonotype was detected a few times. The CDR3 loop is CASSQDRGGSIGELFF. Here the CDR3 DNA reads TGCGCCAGCAGCCAAGATAGAGGCGGGTCTATCGGGGAGCTGTTTTTT. This chain connects TRBV4-3 to TRBJ2-2; possible D gene TRBD2, 5 bases. This CDR3 spans 16 amino acids. V was trimmed by 0 bases and J by 7 bases, leaving 15 bases between them. CDR1 is LGHNA and CDR2 is YSLEER in the germline V gene.

This clonotype was counted a few times. The rearrangement joins TRBV7-2 to TRBJ1-2; TRBD1 matches 7 bases. The length of the CDR3 is 15 residues. Germline V CDR1 and CDR2: SGHTA, FQGNSA. Losses at the gene ends were 3 bases for V and 4 bases for J; bases not matched to a gene: 8. The CDR3 spells CASSFIQGVAYGYTF. The CDR3 region has the DNA TGTGCCAGCAGCTTCATTCAGGGGGTGGCCTATGGCTACACCTTC.

This clonotype was detected a few times. The V call is TRBV19, the J call TRBJ1-2; 8 nucleotides align to TRBD1. Germline CDR1 is LNHDA and CDR2 is SQIVND (reference sequence). The CDR3 is 14 residues long. Losses at the gene ends were 5 bases for V and 6 bases for J; bases not matched to a gene: 8. CDR3 nucleotides: TGTGCCAGTAGTGTAATACAGGGGGTAAATGGCTACACCTTC. Amino acids: CASSVIQGVNGYTF.

The chain combines TRBV5-1 with TRBJ2-3; D call uncertain. Germline loops: CDR1 SGHRS, CDR2 YFSETQ. With 2 bases removed from V and 2 bases from J, the gap between germline ends came to 3 bases. This CDR3 spans 12 amino acids. CDR3 in DNA: TGCGCCAGCAGCTTCACCACAGATACGCAGTATTTT. Its protein is CASSFTTDTQYF. Drawing the rest from reference TRBV5-1 and TRBJ2-3, the complete variable domain is KAGVTQTPRYLIKTRGQQVTLSCSPISGHRSVSWYQQTPGQGLQFLFEYFSETQRNKGNFPGRFSGRQFSNSRSEMNVSTLELGDSALYLCASSFTTDTQYFGPGTRLTVL.

The rearrangement links TRBV6-5 to TRBJ2-7; 9 nucleotides align to TRBD1. This CDR3 has 15 residues. CDR1 is MNHEY, CDR2 SVGAGI, per germline. V dropped 1 base and J dropped 5; count of bases not matched to a gene: 6. The DNA of the CDR3 is TGTGCCAGCAGTTACTTGGACAGGGGTACGCACGAGCAGTACTTC. It translates to CASSYLDRGTHEQYF.

This clonotype was found a few times. The V and J genes are TRBV9 and TRBJ2-1; D gene uncertain. The CDR3 length is 14 residues. Trimming pared 4 bases from V and 4 bases from J, leaving 12 bases between. Germline V gene sequence: CDR1 SGDLS, CDR2 YYNGEE. CDR3 amino acids: CASSNRGSYNEQFF. The CDR3 bases are TGTGCCAGCAGCAACCGAGGATCTTACAATGAGCAGTTCTTC.

The V call is TRBV29-1, the J call TRBJ2-1; D is possibly TRBD2 (6 bases). The CDR3 is 16 amino acids. Trimming took off 1 base at V and 1 base at J, with 14 bases between the two ends. The germline gives CDR1 SQVTM, CDR2 ANQGSEA. CDR3 bases: TGCAGCGTTGAAGTCCGGGGGACTGGGTCCTACAATGAGCAGTTCTTC. Its translation: CSVEVRGTGSYNEQFF.

The rearrangement joins TRBV18 to TRBJ1-2; D is perhaps TRBD1 (5 bases). This CDR3 spans 14 amino acids. Trimming took off 1 base at V and 7 bases at J, with 13 bases between the two ends. Germline assignment: CDR1 KGHSH and CDR2 LQKENI. Written as DNA, the CDR3 is TGTGCCAGCTCACCACGTGCCAGGGAGGGTGGCTACACCTTC. Translating gives CASSPRAREGGYTF.

V and J are TRBV10-3 and TRBJ2-2; D is possibly TRBD2 (7 bases). The CDR3 is 14 residues long. CDR1 and CDR2 (germline): ENHRY, SYGVKD. V shed 7 bases and J shed 6 bases, with 15 bases lying between them. CDR3 bases: TGTGCCATCACGACCAACGGGGGGCCCGGGGAGCTGTTTTTT. Protein sequence: CAITTNGGPGELFF.

This clonotype was counted a few times. The chain joins TRBV30 to TRBJ2-7; the D is unclear. Trimming cost V 0 bases and J 0 bases, with 6 bases left between them. The germline V gene has CDR1 GTSNPN and CDR2 SVGIG (reference sequence). The CDR3 length is 13 residues. CDR3 in amino acids: CAWSVSRSYEQYF. In DNA, the CDR3 is TGTGCCTGGAGTGTATCCCGCTCCTACGAGCAGTACTTC.

The gene calls are TRBV7-6 and TRBJ2-7, with 9 bases matching TRBD1. Germline V gene sequence: CDR1 SGHVS, CDR2 FNYEAQ. The CDR3 is 15 residues long. V gave up 4 bases and J gave up 2 bases; unmatched junction bases: 6. CDR3 protein: CASSSRQGGTYEQYF. The CDR3 nucleotides read TGTGCCAGCAGCTCTCGACAGGGGGGAACCTACGAGCAGTACTTC.

The rearrangement links TRBV6-5 to TRBJ1-2; the D gene is possibly TRBD1 (5 bases). Germline V gene lookup returns CDR1 MNHEY and CDR2 SVGAGI. CDR3 length: 11 residues. V dropped 6 bases and J dropped 8 bases, with 10 bases sitting between them. The CDR3 loop reads CASRRGRGYTF. For the CDR3, the DNA is TGTGCCAGCAGGAGGGGAAGGGGCTACACCTTC.

This clonotype has a handful of counts. The rearrangement joins TRBV5-1 to TRBJ2-1, with D possibly TRBD2 on 5 matching bases. The V end was cut by 6 bases, the J end by 1 base, with 14 bases between. The germline V gene encodes CDR1 SGHRS and CDR2 YFSETQ. This CDR3 has 15 residues. The CDR3 loop reads CASISGGSSYNEQFF. The CDR3 nucleotides are TGCGCCAGCATCTCCGGCGGGTCTTCCTACAATGAGCAGTTCTTC.

This clonotype appeared a few times. The chain links TRBV7-9 to TRBJ2-1; maybe TRBD1 (5 bases). Trimming took off 5 bases at V and 4 bases at J, with 18 bases between the two ends. The CDR3 has 16 residues. Germline V gives CDR1 SEHNR, CDR2 FQNEAQ (reference sequence). This CDR3 reads CASSTTSQGVYNEQFF. The CDR3 DNA reads as TGTGCCAGCAGCACTACCTCTCAGGGTGTTTACAATGAGCAGTTCTTC.

This clonotype was picked up a small number of times. This sequence joins TRBV6-5 and TRBJ1-4; maybe TRBD1 (5 bases). The CDR3 has 14 residues. V was shortened by 0 bases and J by 4 bases, with 6 bases between the two germline ends. CDR1 is MNHEY, CDR2 SVGAGI, per germline. CDR3 DNA: TGTGCCAGCAGTTACTCGACAGTTAATGAAAAACTGTTTTTT. Amino acid sequence: CASSYSTVNEKLFF.

In this sample, this clonotype turned up a few times. The chain links TRBV21-1 to TRBJ1-2; the listed D gene, TRBD1, was not tested against the DNA. TRBV21-1 has pseudogene status. CDR3 length: 15 residues. The CDR3 protein is CASLVRGQGADGYTF. The CDR3 DNA is TGTGCCAGCTTAGTGCGAGGACAGGGGGCCGATGGCTACACCTTC.

CDR3 protein: CATSFPAGSGNQPQHF. DNA for the CDR3: TGTGCCACCAGCTTTCCCGCAGGGAGTGGGAATCAGCCCCAGCATTTT. This chain uses TRBV15 with TRBJ1-5; D is perhaps TRBD1 (5 bases). V was trimmed by 5 bases and J by 4 bases, leaving 18 bases between them. Germline V gives CDR1 LNHNV, CDR2 YYDKDF (reference sequence). CDR3 size: 16 residues.

Ten or more counts support this clonotype. V gene TRBV4-3 combines with J gene TRBJ2-1, with 7 bases aligning to TRBD2. Germline V gene sequence: CDR1 LGHNA, CDR2 YSLEER. Trimming removed 5 bases from V and 4 bases from J; junction bases left unmatched: 2. This CDR3 is built from 13 residues. CDR3: CASSWRGYNEQFF. In nucleotides, the CDR3 is TGCGCCAGCAGCTGGCGGGGGTACAATGAGCAGTTCTTC.

There are a few counts of this clonotype. The chain combines TRBV6-1 with TRBJ2-1; 13 positions agree with TRBD2. V lost 6 bases, J lost 6 bases, and 5 bases stayed unmatched. Germline assignment: CDR1 MNHNS and CDR2 SASEGT. This CDR3 has 15 residues. In nucleotides, the CDR3 is TGTGCCAGCAGCTTTACTAGCGGGAGGGCCAATGAGCAGTTCTTC. This encodes CASSFTSGRANEQFF.